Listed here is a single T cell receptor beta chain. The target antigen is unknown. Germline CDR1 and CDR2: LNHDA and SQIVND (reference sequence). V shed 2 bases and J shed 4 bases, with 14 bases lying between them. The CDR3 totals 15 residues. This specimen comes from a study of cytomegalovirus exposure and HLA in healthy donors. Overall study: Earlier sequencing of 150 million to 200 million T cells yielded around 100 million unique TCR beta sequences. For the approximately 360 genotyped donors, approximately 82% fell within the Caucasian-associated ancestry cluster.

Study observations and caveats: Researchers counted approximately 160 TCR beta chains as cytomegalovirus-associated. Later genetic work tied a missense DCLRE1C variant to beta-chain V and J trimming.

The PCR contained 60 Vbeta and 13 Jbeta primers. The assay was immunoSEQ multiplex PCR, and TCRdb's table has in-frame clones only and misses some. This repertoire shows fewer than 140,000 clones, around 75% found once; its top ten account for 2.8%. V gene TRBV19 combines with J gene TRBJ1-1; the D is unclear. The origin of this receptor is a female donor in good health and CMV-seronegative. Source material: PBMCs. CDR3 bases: TGTGCCAGTAGTATATACGGGATATTGGGCACTGAAGCTTTCTTT. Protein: CASSIYGILGTEAFF.